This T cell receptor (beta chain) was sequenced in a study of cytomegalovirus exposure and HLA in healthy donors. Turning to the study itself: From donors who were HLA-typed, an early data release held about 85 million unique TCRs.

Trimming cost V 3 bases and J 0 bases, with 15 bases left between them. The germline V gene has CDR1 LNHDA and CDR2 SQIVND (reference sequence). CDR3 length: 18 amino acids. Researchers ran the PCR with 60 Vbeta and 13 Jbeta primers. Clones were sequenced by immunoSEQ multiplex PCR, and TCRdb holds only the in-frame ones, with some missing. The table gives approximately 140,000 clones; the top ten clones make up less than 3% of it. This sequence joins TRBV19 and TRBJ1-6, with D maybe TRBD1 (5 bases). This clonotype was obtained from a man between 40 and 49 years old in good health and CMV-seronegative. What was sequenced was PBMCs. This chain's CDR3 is CASSMSGASYSYNSPLHF. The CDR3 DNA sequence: TGTGCCAGTAGTATGTCTGGGGCCTCTTACTCCTATAATTCACCCCTCCACTTT.